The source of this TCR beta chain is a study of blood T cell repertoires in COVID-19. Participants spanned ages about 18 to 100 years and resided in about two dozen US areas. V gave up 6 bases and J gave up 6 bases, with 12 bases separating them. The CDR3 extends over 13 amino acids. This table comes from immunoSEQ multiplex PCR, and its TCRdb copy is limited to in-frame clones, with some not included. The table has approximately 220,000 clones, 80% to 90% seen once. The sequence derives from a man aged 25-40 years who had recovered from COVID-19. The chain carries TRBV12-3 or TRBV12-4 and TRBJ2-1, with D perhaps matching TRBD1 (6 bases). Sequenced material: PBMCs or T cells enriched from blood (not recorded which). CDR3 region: CASSLLGGNEQFF. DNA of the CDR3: TGTGCCAGCAGCCTACTAGGGGGCAATGAGCAGTTCTTC.